One and the same sample provided the 23 T cell receptor beta chains below, sequenced in a study of cytomegalovirus exposure and HLA in healthy donors. PCR involved 60 Vbeta and 13 Jbeta primers. Repertoires were generated with immunoSEQ multiplex PCR, while TCRdb's copy carries only in-frame clones and drops some. The sample holds 90,000 to 150,000 clones, 63% seen once. The sample comprised PBMCs. These receptors all come from a man between 40 and 49 years old in good health and CMV-seropositive.

The chain uses TRBV6-5 and TRBJ2-7, with 8 nucleotides matching TRBD2. Germline lookup yields CDR1 MNHEY and CDR2 SVGAGI. Unmatched junction bases numbered 10, after V lost 6 bases and J lost 3 bases. The CDR3 has 15 residues. The CDR3 loop reads CASSGAGTRRYEQYF. The CDR3 DNA reads TGTGCCAGCAGCGGGGCCGGGACTAGGCGCTACGAGCAGTACTTC.

This chain uses TRBV29-1 with TRBJ1-2; D unresolved. The CDR3 runs to 11 residues. V was trimmed by 4 bases and J by 7 bases, leaving 10 bases between them. Germline CDR1 SQVTM, CDR2 ANQGSEA. The CDR3 bases are TGCAGCGTTGGGCAGGCTCTTGGCTACACCTTC. It translates to CSVGQALGYTF.

The chain employs TRBV6-1 and TRBJ2-7; 9 nucleotides match TRBD1. J gave up 4 bases and V 7 bases, and 8 bases lay outside the gene matches. Germline CDR1 reads MNHNS; CDR2 reads SASEGT. The CDR3 is 14 amino acids. CDR3 residues: CASTYLGQGYEQYF. CDR3 in DNA: TGTGCCAGCACCTACCTTGGACAGGGGTACGAGCAGTACTTC.

The table lists this clone with a count of one. This chain links TRBV25-1 with TRBJ2-7; 8 bases match TRBD2. The CDR3 contains 15 residues. V was clipped by 3 bases and J by 1 base; unmatched bases: 5. Germline V CDR1 and CDR2: MGHDK, SYGVNS. CDR3 in amino acids: CASSDTGTSSYEQYF. The CDR3 DNA follows: TGTGCCAGCAGTGATACCGGGACTAGTTCCTACGAGCAGTACTTC.

This clone was seen only once. The V call is TRBV5-6, the J call TRBJ1-1; D unclear. This CDR3 spans 18 amino acids. Germline values: CDR1 SGHDT, CDR2 YYEEEE. The ends were cut back, 4 bases at V and 7 bases at J, with 29 bases in the middle. The CDR3 nucleotides are TGTGCCAGCAGCGTGACCGTTGCGCTGACCGAAATAGGCGGTGAAGCTTTCTTT. Protein sequence: CASSVTVALTEIGGEAFF.

The gene calls are TRBV5-6 and TRBJ2-7, with 8 bases aligning to TRBD1. Germline CDR1 is SGHDT and CDR2 is YYEEEE. With V trimmed by 5 bases and J by 5 bases, 9 bases remained unmatched. The CDR3 length is 14 residues. CDR3 in amino acids: CASRRLDRDHEQYF. The CDR3, as DNA: TGTGCCAGCAGAAGATTGGACAGGGACCACGAGCAGTACTTC.

The V call is TRBV13, the J call TRBJ1-1; maybe TRBD1 (5 bases). Germline CDR1 PRHDT, CDR2 FYEKMQ (reference sequence). The CDR3 sequence is 15 residues long. Trimming removed 5 bases from V and 0 bases from J, with 13 bases in between. The CDR3 coding sequence is TGTGCCAGCAGCAGAGGGACTGTCATGAACACTGAAGCTTTCTTT. This translates into CASSRGTVMNTEAFF.

This chain links TRBV30 with TRBJ2-2; D remains unclear. The CDR3 runs 17 residues. The V end lost 2 bases, the J end lost 0 bases, and 16 bases lay between the germline ends. Germline CDR1 is GTSNPN and CDR2 is SVGIG (reference sequence). The CDR3 protein is CAWSPGRLLANTGELFF. The CDR3 coding sequence is TGTGCCTGGAGTCCGGGTCGCTTACTCGCGAACACCGGGGAGCTGTTTTTT.

The V call is TRBV27, the J call TRBJ2-5; 10 bases are shared with TRBD1. V dropped 7 bases and J dropped 1; count of bases not matched to a gene: 6. In germline, CDR1 is MNHEY, CDR2 SMNVEV (reference sequence). The CDR3 contains 15 residues. This CDR3 is CASTRQGARQETQYF. CDR3 nucleotides: TGTGCCAGCACCCGACAGGGGGCCCGCCAAGAGACCCAGTACTTC.

The CDR3 bases are TGTGCCAGCAGCGTATGGGACAGCTACAATGAGCAGTTCTTC. It encodes CASSVWDSYNEQFF. This chain joins TRBV9 and TRBJ2-1; 7 nucleotides agree with TRBD1. The length of the CDR3 is 14 residues. Germline V lookup: CDR1 SGDLS, CDR2 YYNGEE. J lost 3 bases, V lost 1 base, and 1 base had no gene match.

The V call is TRBV7-6, the J call TRBJ2-2; TRBD1 aligns across 11 bases. After removal of 5 bases from V and 5 bases from J, the junction contained 4 bases not matched to a gene. Per germline, CDR1 SGHVS and CDR2 FNYEAQ. There are 15 residues in the CDR3. CDR3 sequence (DNA): TGTGCCAGCAGCCTCGGACAGGGGGCAACCGGGGAGCTGTTTTTT. It specifies CASSLGQGATGELFF.

V and J are TRBV19 and TRBJ1-5, with 10 bases matching TRBD1. The germline V gene encodes CDR1 LNHDA and CDR2 SQIVND (reference sequence). J was trimmed by 0 bases and V by 3 bases; bases with no gene match: 8. The CDR3 totals 18 residues. As DNA, the CDR3 is TGTGCCAGTAGTATTGACAGGGGGCAGATCAATAGCAATCAGCCCCAGCATTTT. It specifies CASSIDRGQINSNQPQHF.

This rearrangement joins TRBV5-8 to TRBJ1-5; 8 positions match TRBD1. CDR1 and CDR2 (germline): SGHTS, YDEGEE. The CDR3 has 18 residues. Unmatched junction bases numbered 12, after V lost 3 bases and J lost 1 base. CDR3 coding DNA: TGTGCCAGCAGCTATCGGACAGGGCTCGGGCGAAGCAATCAGCCCCAGCATTTT. This translates into CASSYRTGLGRSNQPQHF.

Remarks on this clone: One end of the junction is discordant with germline, which a read error may explain. The rearrangement joins TRBV6-5 to TRBJ2-1; the match to TRBD2 covers 11 bases. The CDR3 runs 13 residues. CDR1 is MNHEY and CDR2 is SVGAGI in the germline V gene. This CDR3 reads CASSPHILAGEVF. In DNA form, the CDR3 reads TGTGCCAGCAGCCCGCACATACTAGCGGGAGAGGTCTTC.

The V call is TRBV19, the J call TRBJ1-2; no firm D call. CDR1 and CDR2 from the germline V gene are LNHDA and SQIVND (reference sequence). V dropped 7 bases and J dropped 0 bases, with 6 bases sitting between them. This CDR3 has 12 amino acids. In nucleotides, the CDR3 is TGTGCCAGTACCCCGGCTAACTATGGCTACACCTTC. Its protein is CASTPANYGYTF.

The J gene is TRBJ1-6, the V gene TRBV6-5, with TRBD1 matching 11 bases. V dropped 6 bases and J dropped 7; count of bases not matched to a gene: 2. Looked up from germline, CDR1 is MNHEY and CDR2 is SVGAGI. The CDR3 is 14 amino acids. CDR3 sequence (DNA): TGTGCCAGCAGCCGGGACAGGGGGAATTCACCCCTCCACTTT. Translating it yields CASSRDRGNSPLHF.

The CDR3 here is CSVAGPEGRGGYGYTF. In DNA form, the CDR3 reads TGCAGCGTTGCTGGCCCGGAGGGAAGAGGAGGCTATGGCTACACCTTC. V is TRBV29-1 and J is TRBJ1-2; D unclear. Germline assignment: CDR1 SQVTM and CDR2 ANQGSEA. The CDR3 covers 16 residues. The germline V and J ends were trimmed by 4 bases and 4 bases, with 22 bases remaining between them. The full variable domain, in which reference TRBV29-1 and TRBJ1-2 provide the parts outside the CDR3, is SAVISQKPSRDICQRGTSLTIQCQVDSQVTMMFWYRQQPGQSLTLIATANQGSEATYESGFVIDKFPISRPNLTFSTLTVSNMSPEDSSIYLCSVAGPEGRGGYGYTFGSGTRLTVV.

V usage is TRBV9 and J usage is TRBJ2-7, with 8 nucleotides matching TRBD2. This CDR3 comprises 15 residues. The V and J ends lost 0 bases and 2 bases, in that order; junction bases with no gene match: 4. Germline V lookup: CDR1 SGDLS, CDR2 YYNGEE. The DNA of the CDR3 is TGTGCCAGCAGCGTAGGGATCGGGAGGGCCTACGAGCAGTACTTC. The encoded protein is CASSVGIGRAYEQYF.

V is TRBV6-5 and J is TRBJ1-2, with 7 bases identical to TRBD1. Germline V lookup: CDR1 MNHEY, CDR2 SVGAGI. CDR3 length equals 16 residues. V trimming: 4 bases; J trimming: 4 bases; junction bases outside the gene matches: 12. The CDR3 DNA reads as TGTGCCAGCAGTTTGGCAGGGGGAGGAGGTGCCTATGGCTACACCTTC. Its protein product is CASSLAGGGGAYGYTF.

Note on this clone: The junction does not match germline at one end; this may be a read error. The chain has TRBV11-2 and TRBJ2-3, with D perhaps TRBD1 (6 bases). CDR3 length: 16 amino acids. The germline V gene encodes CDR1 SGHAT and CDR2 FQNNGV. CDR3 sequence (DNA): TGTACCAGCAGCTTGGGGGCGGACTCTAGCACAGATACGCAGTATTTT. It translates to CTSSLGADSSTDTQYF.

In this sample, this clone turned up a few times. The chain combines TRBV28 with TRBJ2-5; TRBD2 aligns across 11 bases. This CDR3 comprises 15 residues. With 6 bases clipped from V and 5 bases from J, the junction kept 8 bases outside the gene matches. Germline V gene data show CDR1 as MDHEN and CDR2 as SYDVKM. The CDR3 nucleotides are TGTGCCAGCAGCCGAACTAGCGGGAGACAGGAGACCCAGTACTTC. Amino acid sequence: CASSRTSGRQETQYF. Complete variable domain (other parts from reference TRBV28 and TRBJ2-5): DVKVTQSSRYLVKRTGEKVFLECVQDMDHENMFWYRQDPGLGLRLIYFSYDVKMKEKGDIPEGYSVSREKKERFSLILESASTNQTSMYLCASSRTSGRQETQYFGPGTRLLVL.

Points on this clone: This sample also contains other DNA sequences that code for the same CDR3. The V and J genes are TRBV5-6 and TRBJ1-2, with 7 bases that match TRBD1. Germline assignment: CDR1 SGHDT and CDR2 YYEEEE. The CDR3 runs to 14 residues. Trimming removed 5 bases from V and 0 bases from J; junction bases left unmatched: 4. CDR3 sequence (DNA): TGTGCCAGCAGTCGTGACAGGGCTAACTATGGCTACACCTTC. As protein: CASSRDRANYGYTF.

The chain employs TRBV5-1 and TRBJ2-3, with 7 nucleotides matching TRBD2. Germline V gives CDR1 SGHRS, CDR2 YFSETQ. Trimming removed 0 bases from V and 4 bases from J; junction bases left unmatched: 8. There are 16 residues in the CDR3. CDR3 in DNA: TGCGCCAGCAGCTTGGCGGCGGGAGACGGGGCAGATACGCAGTATTTT. The encoded protein is CASSLAAGDGADTQYF.